Following are 10 T cell receptor beta chains from one sample sequenced in a study of cytotoxic CD8 clonotypes in ibrutinib-treated CLL (dated by TCRdb to the early 2020s). Library prep was done by the immunoSEQ multiplex PCR assay. Sourced from immuneACCESS, this table was stored by TCRdb with only in-frame sequences that have V and J called. A share of the clones is absent; for the studies checked, an unresolved V gene accounts for under half, and the remainder has no known explanation. In this sample the table shows 29,000 or so clones, over 55% of which occur a single time. In total, the top ten clones hold approximately 50% of the sample. The time point label for this specimen denotes: 20 to 30 months on ibrutinib. Sequencing was performed on PBMCs, taken after 24 months of ibrutinib treatment. These receptors were collected from a human donor with chronic lymphocytic leukemia.

This chain uses TRBV19 with TRBJ2-2, with a weak D call TRBD2 (6 bases). Trimming cost V 0 bases and J 5 bases, with 7 bases left between them. The CDR3 runs to 14 residues. Germline-derived CDR1 and CDR2 are LNHDA and SQIVND (reference sequence). Written as DNA, the CDR3 is TGTGCCAGTAGTATAGATGGGACTACCGGGGAGCTGTTTTTT. Translating it yields CASSIDGTTGELFF.

The rearrangement links TRBV13 to TRBJ2-2; 10 nucleotides match TRBD1. In germline, CDR1 is PRHDT, CDR2 FYEKMQ (reference sequence). V shed 5 bases and J 6 bases; nucleotides not matched to a gene: 6. The CDR3 length is 15 residues. The CDR3 reads CASSPTGGVSGELFF. The CDR3 DNA reads as TGTGCCAGCAGCCCGACAGGGGGCGTATCCGGGGAGCTGTTTTTT.

The chain carries TRBV19 and TRBJ2-1, with D perhaps TRBD1 or TRBD2 (6 bases each). Germline V lookup: CDR1 LNHDA, CDR2 SQIVND (reference sequence). The V end was cut by 9 bases, the J end by 0 bases, with 12 bases between. There are 14 residues in the CDR3. The CDR3 DNA sequence: TGTGCCAGCGGGGGCCGGAGCTCCTACAATGAGCAGTTCTTC. This encodes CASGGRSSYNEQFF.

This clone was observed once. This chain uses TRBV7-2 with TRBJ1-1; D remains ambiguous. Germline-derived CDR1 and CDR2 are SGHTA and FQGNSA. The V gene lost 3 bases and the J gene lost 0 bases, with 5 bases spanning the gap. CDR3 length equals 13 residues. As DNA, the CDR3 is TGTGCCAGCAGCTTTGTTATGAACACTGAAGCTTTCTTT. It is translated as CASSFVMNTEAFF.

The chain joins TRBV6-6 to TRBJ2-3, with 7 bases that match TRBD2. CDR1 and CDR2 from the germline V gene are MNHNY and SVGAGI (reference sequence). V shed 7 bases and J 2 bases; nucleotides not matched to a gene: 3. The length of the CDR3 is 13 residues. The CDR3 sequence is CASTRDYTDTQYF. Here the CDR3 DNA reads TGTGCCAGCACTCGGGACTACACAGATACGCAGTATTTT.

The chain couples TRBV13 to TRBJ2-3, with 7 nucleotides matching TRBD2. Looked up from germline, CDR1 is PRHDT and CDR2 is FYEKMQ (reference sequence). Unmatched junction bases numbered 9, after V lost 0 bases and J lost 3 bases. This CDR3 is 17 amino acids long. DNA of the CDR3: TGTGCCAGCAGCTTAGGGACTAGCCGGGGGGATACAGATACGCAGTATTTT. Amino acids: CASSLGTSRGDTDTQYF.

This clone occurred a few times. The V gene is TRBV28, the J gene TRBJ2-7; 9 bases agree with TRBD1. Germline assignment: CDR1 MDHEN and CDR2 SYDVKM. The CDR3 spans 14 residues. After removal of 10 bases from V and 5 bases from J, the junction contained 12 bases not matched to a gene. The CDR3 nucleotides read TGTGCCACGGGGTCCGGACAGGGGATCGACGAGCAGTACTTC. Amino acid sequence: CATGSGQGIDEQYF.

V is TRBV2 and J is TRBJ2-3; TRBD2 is a possible D gene (6 bases). The length of the CDR3 is 13 residues. V was pared by 8 bases and J by 0 bases, with 9 bases between. From germline, CDR1 is SNHLY and CDR2 FYNNEI. The CDR3 DNA sequence: TGTGCCAGCCGGGACTTAAGCACAGATACGCAGTATTTT. Translating gives CASRDLSTDTQYF.

The chain recombines TRBV15 with TRBJ2-5; no reliable D call. Looked up from germline, CDR1 is LNHNV and CDR2 is YYDKDF (reference sequence). The CDR3 extends over 15 amino acids. V gave up 0 bases and J gave up 7 bases, with 15 bases separating them. Here the CDR3 reads CATSRDRVVRGTQYF. The DNA of the CDR3 is TGTGCCACCAGCAGAGATAGAGTGGTAAGAGGGACCCAGTACTTC.

The chain combines TRBV19 with TRBJ2-7; D gene unclear. The CDR3 loop spans 15 amino acids. Trimming pared 0 bases from V and 2 bases from J, leaving 11 bases between. Germline V gene lookup returns CDR1 LNHDA and CDR2 SQIVND (reference sequence). The CDR3 DNA follows: TGTGCCAGTAGTATAGATAAGTCCAGTACCTACGAGCAGTACTTC. Amino acids: CASSIDKSSTYEQYF.